The 13 T cell receptor beta chains reported below all come from one sample, sequenced in a study of blood T cell repertoires in COVID-19. Data came from immunoSEQ multiplex PCR; TCRdb stores just in-frame clones and leaves some out. This table holds about 120,000 clones, over 70% found once. Source material: peripheral blood. The receptors were gathered from a woman in her forties or fifties with acute or convalescent COVID-19.

This chain joins TRBV28 and TRBJ1-2; 10 bases align to TRBD1. Trimming cost V 4 bases and J 7 bases; bases outside gene matches: 6. Germline CDR1 reads MDHEN; CDR2 reads SYDVKM. The CDR3 spans 14 residues. Here the CDR3 DNA reads TGTGCCAGCAGTTGGGGACAGGGGTCGGGTGGCTACACCTTC. Its protein product is CASSWGQGSGGYTF.

The V and J genes are TRBV19 and TRBJ2-2; D might be TRBD1 (6 bases). V lost 0 bases, J lost 5 bases, and 10 bases lay in between. The CDR3 is 15 residues long. Germline CDR1 reads LNHDA; CDR2 reads SQIVND (reference sequence). Here the CDR3 DNA reads TGTGCCAGTAGTATAGATATGGGGGCGACCGGGGAGCTGTTTTTT. Translation gives CASSIDMGATGELFF.

The V gene is TRBV19, the J gene TRBJ1-1; 9 nucleotides agree with TRBD1. This CDR3 is 14 amino acids long. Trimming removed 10 bases from V and 3 bases from J; junction bases left unmatched: 9. Per germline, CDR1 LNHDA and CDR2 SQIVND (reference sequence). The CDR3 sequence: CATMTGTGYTEAFF. DNA for the CDR3: TGTGCCACCATGACCGGGACAGGGTACACTGAAGCTTTCTTT.

The chain couples TRBV18 to TRBJ2-5; possibly TRBD1 for D (6 bases). This CDR3 contains 14 residues. Germline V lookup: CDR1 KGHSH, CDR2 LQKENI. V shed 3 bases and J shed 4 bases, with 12 bases lying between them. The CDR3 sequence: CASSPNSRGETQYF. Here the CDR3 DNA reads TGTGCCAGCTCACCGAATAGCAGGGGAGAGACCCAGTACTTC. The complete variable domain, with remaining parts taken from reference TRBV18 and TRBJ2-5, reads NAGVMQNPRHLVRRRGQEARLRCSPMKGHSHVYWYRQLPEEGLKFMVYLQKENIIDESGMPKERFSAEFPKEGPSILRIQQVVRGDSAAYFCASSPNSRGETQYFGPGTRLLVL.

This chain connects TRBV7-9 to TRBJ2-1; TRBD2 aligns across 9 bases. Germline assignment: CDR1 SEHNR and CDR2 FQNEAQ (reference sequence). Trimming cost V 1 base and J 7 bases; bases outside gene matches: 5. CDR3 size: 15 residues. CDR3 sequence reads: CASSLGSGGRNEQFF. CDR3 bases: TGTGCCAGCAGCTTAGGAAGCGGGGGGCGGAATGAGCAGTTCTTC.

This chain links TRBV3-1 (or the pseudogene TRBV3-2) with TRBJ2-7; no clear D. The CDR3 extends over 14 amino acids. V lost 0 bases to trimming and J lost 3 bases, with 9 bases between them. Germline CDR1 and CDR2: LGHDT and YNNKEL (reference sequence). CDR3 sequence (DNA): TGTGCCAGCAGCCAAGATCTCGGGTTCTACGAGCAGTACTTC. It translates to CASSQDLGFYEQYF.

This chain uses TRBV11-2 with TRBJ2-1, with 8 bases lining up with TRBD2. CDR1 and CDR2 from the germline V gene are SGHAT and FQNNGV. The CDR3 consists of 13 residues. After removal of 4 bases from V and 6 bases from J, the junction contained 2 bases not matched to a gene. The CDR3 coding sequence is TGTGCCAGCAGCTGGCTAGCGGGCAATGAGCAGTTCTTC. This sequence encodes CASSWLAGNEQFF.

V and J are TRBV6-2 or TRBV6-3 and TRBJ2-3; 7 bases are shared with TRBD2. This CDR3 region has 15 residues. With V trimmed by 5 bases and J by 3 bases, 8 bases remained unmatched. CDR1 MNHEY and CDR2 SVGEGT come from the germline V gene. CDR3 DNA sequence: TGTGCCAGCAGTCCCGGGACTATTCGTACAGATACGCAGTATTTT. This codes for CASSPGTIRTDTQYF.

This clone was seen only once. The V call is TRBV10-3, the J call TRBJ1-1; tentative D call: TRBD1 (6 bases). The CDR3 spans 17 residues. Looked up from germline, CDR1 is ENHRY and CDR2 is SYGVKD. V dropped 6 bases and J dropped 3 bases, with 23 bases sitting between them. In DNA, the CDR3 is TGTGCCATCAGCCCCGCCAAAGCCGGGACACGACACACTGAAGCTTTCTTT. Translation gives CAISPAKAGTRHTEAFF.

J is TRBJ1-4 and V is TRBV5-4; D ambiguous. The germline V gene encodes CDR1 SGHNT and CDR2 YYREEE (reference sequence). The V end was cut by 0 bases, the J end by 6 bases, with 12 bases between. This CDR3 is built from 15 residues. CDR3 DNA sequence: TGTGCCAGCAGCTTGGGACTCGGCGGGCATGAAAAACTGTTTTTT. Protein product: CASSLGLGGHEKLFF.

This sequence joins TRBV28 and TRBJ2-2; perhaps TRBD1 as D (6 bases). V lost 2 bases and J 5 bases, leaving 9 bases between the germline ends. This CDR3 has 14 residues. Germline lookup yields CDR1 MDHEN and CDR2 SYDVKM. The CDR3 loop is CASSLGTMTGELFF. DNA for the CDR3: TGTGCCAGCAGTTTAGGGACAATGACCGGGGAGCTGTTTTTT. Combining the CDR3 with reference TRBV28 and TRBJ2-2 gives the whole variable domain DVKVTQSSRYLVKRTGEKVFLECVQDMDHENMFWYRQDPGLGLRLIYFSYDVKMKEKGDIPEGYSVSREKKERFSLILESASTNQTSMYLCASSLGTMTGELFFGEGSRLTVL.

This chain uses TRBV29-1 with TRBJ2-1, with D possibly matching TRBD2 (6 bases). Germline V lookup: CDR1 SQVTM, CDR2 ANQGSEA. V dropped 4 bases and J dropped 4 bases, with 14 bases sitting between them. This CDR3 contains 14 residues. The DNA of the CDR3 is TGCAGCGTTGTAGGGGAGGCAAGTTACAATGAGCAGTTCTTC. Amino acid sequence: CSVVGEASYNEQFF.

The chain employs TRBV30 and TRBJ1-1; D possibly corresponds to TRBD1 (5 bases). V lost 2 bases, J lost 5 bases, and 12 bases lay in between. The CDR3 runs to 13 residues. In germline, CDR1 is GTSNPN, CDR2 SVGIG (reference sequence). CDR3 in DNA: TGTGCCTGGAGTCTGACAGCCGGGACTGAAGCTTTCTTT. Amino acids: CAWSLTAGTEAFF.